This TCR beta chain was documented in a study of T cells in Graves' hyperthyroidism and ophthalmopathy. RNA transcripts served as the template for amplifying TCR beta CDR3 regions. The HTBI primer set was used in a first-round RT-PCR of the TCR CDR3. TCRdb fed the multiplex PCR reads into MiXCR, producing one record per CDR3 protein. The sample records around 390,000 distinct CDR3 sequences, about 15% being singletons. This clonotype was recorded a few times. V shed 3 bases and J 1 base; nucleotides not matched to a gene: 5. The CDR3 consists of 15 residues. CDR1 SEHNR and CDR2 FQNEAQ come from the germline V gene (reference sequence).

The clonotype was recovered from a woman aged 25 to 39 with Graves' ophthalmopathy. The sequencing sample was made of blood. J is TRBJ2-7 and V is TRBV7-9, with 8 nucleotides matching TRBD1. CDR3 DNA: TGTGCCAGCAGCTTGCAGGGGGCAACATCCTACGAGCAGTACTTC. The encoded protein is CASSLQGATSYEQYF.